These 5 T cell receptor beta chains came from one sample sequenced in a study of blood T cell repertoires in COVID-19 (TCRdb year 2020). Library method: the immunoSEQ multiplex PCR assay. TCRdb re-hosts the immuneACCESS table, in-frame sequences only. Its copies lack some clones; in the studies checked, an unresolved V gene accounts for under half of them, and the cause for the rest is not known. This sample holds about 220,000 clones; 88% were observed only once. The ten biggest clones cover 14% to 15% of the sample. Source material: PBMCs or T cells enriched from blood (not recorded which). These receptors all stem from a woman in her fifties or sixties with acute COVID-19.

The rearrangement joins TRBV12-3 or TRBV12-4 to TRBJ2-1, with a weak D call TRBD2 (5 bases). V was clipped by 11 bases and J by 5 bases, with 16 bases between them. The CDR3 totals 13 residues. CDR3 nucleotide sequence: TGTGCCGCAAGGGCAGGACTTAACAATGAGCAGTTCTTC. Encoded protein: CAARAGLNNEQFF.

The chain recombines TRBV27 with TRBJ2-4; 7 bases match TRBD2. Germline V gene sequence: CDR1 MNHEY, CDR2 SMNVEV (reference sequence). CDR3 length: 17 amino acids. V lost 2 bases, J lost 3 bases, and 10 bases stayed unmatched. The CDR3 spells CASSLAPGRAVKNIQYF. In nucleotides, the CDR3 is TGTGCCAGCAGTTTAGCCCCAGGGAGGGCGGTCAAAAACATTCAGTACTTC.

J is TRBJ2-1 and V is TRBV2, with 11 bases lining up with TRBD2. V trimming: 6 bases; J trimming: 4 bases; junction bases outside the gene matches: 5. The CDR3 covers 15 residues. Germline V gives CDR1 SNHLY, CDR2 FYNNEI. The CDR3 sequence: CASRGGTSGYNEQFF. As DNA, the CDR3 is TGTGCCAGCAGGGGGGGGACTAGCGGATACAATGAGCAGTTCTTC.

The V call is TRBV6-5, the J call TRBJ2-7; a weak D match, TRBD1 (6 bases). The CDR3 totals 14 residues. Germline CDR1 MNHEY, CDR2 SVGAGI. V shed 4 bases and J shed 3 bases, with 13 bases lying between them. CDR3 protein: CASSFNRDNYEQYF. The CDR3 DNA sequence: TGTGCCAGCAGTTTTAACCGGGACAACTACGAGCAGTACTTC.

This rearrangement joins TRBV6-2 or TRBV6-3 to TRBJ1-1, with TRBD1 matching over 8 bases. The CDR3 runs to 14 residues. The ends lost 5 bases at V and 5 bases at J; junction bases unmatched: 7. CDR1 is MNHEY and CDR2 is SVGEGT in the germline V gene. In DNA form, the CDR3 reads TGTGCCAGCAGTCCCCAGGGGGCATGGACTGAAGCTTTCTTT. This encodes CASSPQGAWTEAFF.